This TCR beta chain was documented in a study of blood T cells in healthy people across ages. V lost 3 bases and J 3 bases, leaving 7 bases between the germline ends. Germline values: CDR1 SQVTM, CDR2 ANQGSEA. This CDR3 contains 12 residues. This clonotype showed up just a few times. A second PCR, run for roughly 6 to 11 cycles, used a sample-barcoded 5' primer plus a J-beta primer mix. TCRdb called the 5' RACE reads again in MiXCR, with one record for every CDR3 protein. This sample has more than 600,000 distinct CDR3 sequences, with approximately 25% found just once. This sample also belongs to another study, concerning T cells of mothers and their children.

The sequenced material came from blood. This sequence joins TRBV29-1 and TRBJ2-3; D is unclear. The TCR sequence derives from a boy aged 5 to 17 in good health. CDR3 DNA: TGCAGCGTTGATCTTCCGACAGATACGCAGTATTTT. Encoded protein: CSVDLPTDTQYF.